This T cell receptor beta chain was captured by sequencing in a study of control samples from healthy donors and cancer patients. Clones were read by immunoSEQ multiplex PCR, and TCRdb kept only the in-frame ones, dropping some. This sample has about 220,000 clones, with roughly 94% found just once. Sequencing input: blood. This clonotype was obtained from a man aged 45-60 years in good health.

The CDR3 reads CASSPSGGRGVLTF. Here the CDR3 DNA reads TGTGCCAGCTCACCGTCGGGGGGTAGAGGCGTCCTGACTTTC. The chain combines TRBV18 with TRBJ2-6, with 7 bases aligning to TRBD2. The CDR3 has 14 residues. CDR1 is KGHSH, CDR2 LQKENI, per germline. V was clipped by 3 bases and J by 12 bases; unmatched bases: 8.